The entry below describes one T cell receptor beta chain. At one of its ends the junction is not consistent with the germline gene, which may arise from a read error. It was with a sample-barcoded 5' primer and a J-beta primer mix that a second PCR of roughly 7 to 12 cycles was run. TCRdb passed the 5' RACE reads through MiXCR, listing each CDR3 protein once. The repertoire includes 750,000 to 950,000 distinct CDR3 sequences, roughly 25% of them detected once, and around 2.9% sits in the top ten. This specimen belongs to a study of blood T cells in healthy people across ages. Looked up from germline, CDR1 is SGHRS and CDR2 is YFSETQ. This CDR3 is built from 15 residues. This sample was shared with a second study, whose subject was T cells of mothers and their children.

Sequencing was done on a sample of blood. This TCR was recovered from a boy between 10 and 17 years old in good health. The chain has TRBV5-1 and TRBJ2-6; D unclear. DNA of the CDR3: TGCGCCAGCAGCTTGGGGGTCTCTGGGGTCAACGTCCTGACTTTC. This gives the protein CASSLGVSGVNVLTF.